A single T cell receptor beta chain is shown here with its context. Methods used by the authors: From reference gene primer amplification, estimates of nucleated cell counts were derived. TCRdb's table, derived via immunoSEQ multiplex PCR, lists solely in-frame clones and lacks some. The D gene and trimming were derived from the DNA, and the V and J assignments and clone size from that table. The sample includes around 260,000 clones, 70% to 90% of them seen just once. Between the trimmed V and J ends, which lost 0 bases and 3 bases, there was a span of 9 bases. Germline V gene sequence: CDR1 SGHAT, CDR2 FQNNGV. The CDR3 sequence is 15 residues long. The entry originates in a study of blood T cell repertoires in COVID-19. Study at large: The cDNA or gDNA used as material had been derived from T cells, B-cell-depleted T cells, or PBMCs.

Enrolled during active infection, Seattle patients were then followed longitudinally. Sequenced input: peripheral blood. The chain uses TRBV11-2 and TRBJ1-3, with D hard to call. The TCR sequence derives from a woman in her fifties or sixties with COVID-19, enrolled during active disease. CDR3 in amino acids: CASSLERAGGNTIYF. CDR3 DNA: TGTGCCAGCAGCTTAGAGAGAGCAGGTGGAAACACCATATATTTT. Combining the CDR3 with reference TRBV11-2 and TRBJ1-3 gives the whole variable domain EAGVAQSPRYKIIEKRQSVAFWCNPISGHATLYWYQQILGQGPKLLIQFQNNGVVDDSQLPKDRFSAERLKGVDSTLKIQPAKLEDSAVYLCASSLERAGGNTIYFGEGSWLTVV.